One TCR beta chain is described in this entry. The antigen remains unidentified. This sample was taken from a study of long-term antiretroviral therapy in people with HIV. About the research overall: In the earliest collections, sampling predates the 2015 immediate-ART recommendation by about a decade.

Study-wide results and limits: Versus controls, repertoires in people with HIV had narrower CDR3 length ranges. With ART, diversity went up but was still lower than in transplant donor controls.

Samples held about 0.9-11 million cryopreserved PBMC, and DNA extraction followed. Run at survey level, the immunoSEQ assay was version v3.0. TCRdb's table, derived via immunoSEQ multiplex PCR, lists solely in-frame clones and lacks some. The data hold roughly 40,000 clones, with approximately 87% observed a single time. V was pared by 3 bases and J by 3 bases, with 9 bases between. CDR3 length: 14 amino acids. From germline, CDR1 is LNHDA and CDR2 SQIVND (reference sequence). The sample in question was unsorted PBMCs, obtained 1.2 years after starting antiretroviral therapy. The chain couples TRBV19 to TRBJ1-5; unclear D gene. This sequence was found in a woman aged 45-60 years with HIV. This CDR3 reads CASSIGRDNQPQHF. In DNA, the CDR3 is TGTGCCAGTAGTATTGGTAGGGACAATCAGCCCCAGCATTTT.